What follows are 10 T cell receptor beta chains derived from one specimen sequenced in a study of graft-versus-host responses after intestinal transplantation. Measured with immunoSEQ multiplex PCR; TCRdb has only the in-frame clones, and not every one. The table shows some 130,000 clones, with approximately 92% occurring only once. Their specific antigens are unknown. The specimen comprised unstimulated CD4+ T cells sorted from spleen or lymph node cells, sampled before intestinal transplant. The receptor source for this set is a human donor who received an intestinal transplant.

This chain joins TRBV6-5 and TRBJ2-2, with 11 bases fitting TRBD1. CDR1 MNHEY and CDR2 SVGAGI come from the germline V gene. The CDR3 runs to 15 residues. J gave up 8 bases and V 5 bases, and 7 bases lay outside the gene matches. CDR3 in amino acids: CASSLGQGAPGELFF. DNA of the CDR3: TGTGCCAGCAGTCTCGGACAGGGGGCTCCGGGGGAGCTGTTTTTT.

In its sample, this clone was seen a few times. The chain couples TRBV19 to TRBJ2-7; D gene unclear. Deletions cut 8 bases from V and 2 bases from J, with 13 bases between. The length of the CDR3 is 13 residues. The germline CDR1 and CDR2 sequences are LNHDA and SQIVND (reference sequence). CDR3 region: CASSDWVTYEQYF. The CDR3 DNA reads as TGTGCCAGTTCCGACTGGGTAACCTACGAGCAGTACTTC. Filled out from reference TRBV19 and TRBJ2-7, the complete variable domain reads DGGITQSPKYLFRKEGQNVTLSCEQNLNHDAMYWYRQDPGQGLRLIYYSQIVNDFQKGDIAEGYSVSREKKESFPLTVTSAQKNPTAFYLCASSDWVTYEQYFGPGTRLTVT.

This rearrangement joins TRBV21-1 to TRBJ2-7; TRBD2 was called by the table and not checked on the DNA. TRBV21-1 is noted as a pseudogene. This CDR3 contains 16 residues. CDR3 region: CASSKVLGLKPYEQYF. CDR3 coding DNA: TGTGCCAGCAGCAAAGTCCTCGGGTTAAAGCCTTACGAGCAGTACTTC.

This chain connects TRBV7-6 to TRBJ2-7; TRBD1 matches 8 bases. Germline V CDR1 and CDR2: SGHVS, FNYEAQ. Losses at the gene ends were 1 base for V and 3 bases for J; bases not matched to a gene: 5. The CDR3 extends over 15 amino acids. In DNA, the CDR3 is TGTGCCAGCAGCTTAGGTGGACAGGGAGGCTACGAGCAGTACTTC. Protein: CASSLGGQGGYEQYF.

V gene TRBV18 combines with J gene TRBJ2-3; D is ambiguous. The CDR3 is made up of 17 amino acids. The V gene lost 3 bases and the J gene lost 0 bases, with 16 bases spanning the gap. The germline V gene has CDR1 KGHSH and CDR2 LQKENI. CDR3 loop: CASSPADRSLSTDTQYF. CDR3 DNA sequence: TGTGCCAGCTCACCCGCGGACCGATCCTTAAGCACAGATACGCAGTATTTT.

The chain carries TRBV15 and TRBJ1-2, with a tentative D call TRBD1 (6 bases). The V and J ends lost 3 bases and 6 bases respectively, with 23 bases between them. The CDR3 has 17 residues. Germline CDR1 and CDR2: LNHNV and YYDKDF (reference sequence). The CDR3, as DNA: TGTGCCACCAGCAGGAATCCTTACAGGGTGGAATTGGATGGCTACACCTTC. Protein sequence: CATSRNPYRVELDGYTF.

The chain links TRBV6-5 to TRBJ2-5; the match to TRBD1 covers 8 bases. Germline lookup yields CDR1 MNHEY and CDR2 SVGAGI. The CDR3 consists of 16 residues. V dropped 2 bases and J dropped 5; count of bases not matched to a gene: 10. This CDR3 reads CASSYAGQDFPETQYF. Here the CDR3 DNA reads TGTGCCAGCAGTTACGCGGGACAGGACTTCCCGGAGACCCAGTACTTC.

This clone showed up just once. The chain joins TRBV19 to TRBJ2-2; 8 positions match TRBD2. Per germline, CDR1 LNHDA and CDR2 SQIVND (reference sequence). V lost 4 bases and J lost 6; bases outside the gene matches: 7. CDR3 length: 15 amino acids. CDR3 DNA: TGTGCCAGTAGTAGAAGCGGGAGTATCGCCGGGGAGCTGTTTTTT. Its translation: CASSRSGSIAGELFF.

This sequence joins TRBV27 and TRBJ1-2; 9 nucleotides align to TRBD1. This CDR3 contains 13 residues. In germline, CDR1 is MNHEY, CDR2 SMNVEV (reference sequence). V shed 4 bases and J 7 bases; nucleotides not matched to a gene: 4. The CDR3 bases are TGTGCCAGCAGTTCCCGGGACAGGGCTGGCTACACCTTC. This encodes CASSSRDRAGYTF.

This clone has only one observation. This chain connects TRBV5-1 to TRBJ2-5, with 8 bases matching TRBD2. Germline values: CDR1 SGHRS, CDR2 YFSETQ. The CDR3 has 15 amino acids. Trimming removed 3 bases from V and 5 bases from J; junction bases left unmatched: 9. The CDR3, as DNA: TGCGCCAGCAGCTCCCCGGAACTAGCGGCGGAGACCCAGTACTTC. Translating gives CASSSPELAAETQYF.